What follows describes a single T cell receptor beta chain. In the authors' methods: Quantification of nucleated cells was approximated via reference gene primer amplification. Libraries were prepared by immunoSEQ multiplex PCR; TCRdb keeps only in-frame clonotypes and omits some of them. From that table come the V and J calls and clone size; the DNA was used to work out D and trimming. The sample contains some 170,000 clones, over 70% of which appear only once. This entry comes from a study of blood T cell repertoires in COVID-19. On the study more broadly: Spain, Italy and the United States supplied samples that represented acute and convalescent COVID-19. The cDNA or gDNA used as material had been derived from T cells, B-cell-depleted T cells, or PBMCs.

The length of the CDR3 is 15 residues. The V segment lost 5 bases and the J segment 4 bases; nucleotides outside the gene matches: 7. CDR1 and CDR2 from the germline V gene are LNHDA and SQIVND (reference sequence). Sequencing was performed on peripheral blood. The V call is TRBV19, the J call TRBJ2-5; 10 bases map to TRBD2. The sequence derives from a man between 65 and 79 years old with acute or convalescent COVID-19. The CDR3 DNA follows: TGTGCCAGTAGTCCCCAGCGGGGGGGCGGAGAGACCCAGTACTTC. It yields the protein CASSPQRGGGETQYF.